This T cell receptor (beta chain) is drawn from a study of beta chain features in type 1 diabetes. On the study more broadly: Healthy donors resembled patients in age, gender and cell yields.

As to this clone: Its antigen is not identified.

Per the germline V gene, CDR1 is SEHNR and CDR2 is FQNEAQ (reference sequence). The V and J ends lost 6 bases and 3 bases respectively, with 19 bases between them. This CDR3 has 16 amino acids. Each population that was sorted was more than 98% pure. cDNA synthesis used the whole RNA isolate, giving expressed TCRB sequences. TCRdb's table, derived via immunoSEQ multiplex PCR, lists solely in-frame clones and lacks some. The sample shows 620,000 or so clones, around a sixth of them seen only once. Study-wide points: Sequencing of cDNA might inflate the share of cells that strongly express TCR.

This chain connects TRBV7-9 to TRBJ2-3; D is undetermined. The source of this sequence is a man in his late teens or twenties in good health. The sequencing input was naive CD4+ T cells from blood. The CDR3 coding sequence is TGTGCCAGCAGTCGACCCCCGGGTCTGGGGACAGATACGCAGTATTTT. It specifies CASSRPPGLGTDTQYF.